The 24 T cell receptor beta chains below all came from one sample that was sequenced in a study of OX40 agonist ivuxolimab in advanced cancers. Profiled with immunoSEQ multiplex PCR; TCRdb holds only in-frame clones, not every one. Here the sample spans more than 40,000 clones, 88% being singletons. This specimen was CD4+ or CD8+ T cells sorted from blood, taken in a trial of the OX40 agonist ivuxolimab. Receptor source: an adult with an advanced solid tumor such as melanoma, head and neck, liver or kidney cancer.

The chain combines TRBV7-3 with TRBJ2-7; 11 bases match TRBD2. The germline gives CDR1 SGHTA, CDR2 FQGTGA. V lost 4 bases, J lost 3 bases, and 5 bases stayed unmatched. The CDR3 runs 15 residues. In nucleotides, the CDR3 is TGTGCCAGCAGCTACGGACTAGCGGGCGTCTACGAGCAGTACTTC. This sequence encodes CASSYGLAGVYEQYF.

This rearrangement joins TRBV18 to TRBJ2-2, with TRBD1 matching over 8 bases. Unmatched junction bases numbered 6, after V lost 0 bases and J lost 0 bases. Germline CDR1 reads KGHSH; CDR2 reads LQKENI. The CDR3 covers 18 residues. DNA of the CDR3: TGTGCCAGCTCACCACCGTCCAGGGGGCCTGCGAACACCGGGGAGCTGTTTTTT. This codes for CASSPPSRGPANTGELFF.

This chain joins TRBV7-9 and TRBJ1-1, with no clear D. From germline, CDR1 is SEHNR and CDR2 FQNEAQ (reference sequence). The CDR3 has 16 residues. V was cut by 5 bases and J by 0 bases, with 16 bases left in between. The DNA of the CDR3 is TGTGCCAGCAGCCAATATGCCGGTACCCTGAACACTGAAGCTTTCTTT. This gives the protein CASSQYAGTLNTEAFF.

The chain links TRBV19 to TRBJ2-3, with TRBD2 matching over 7 bases. The length of the CDR3 is 16 residues. V was pared by 1 base and J by 2 bases, with 6 bases of the junction left unmatched. Germline CDR1 and CDR2: LNHDA and SQIVND (reference sequence). This CDR3 is CASSIGGGFSTDTQYF. The CDR3 DNA follows: TGTGCCAGTAGTATAGGGGGGGGGTTCTCCACAGATACGCAGTATTTT.

This sequence joins TRBV7-8 and TRBJ2-1; 7 bases agree with TRBD1. CDR3 length: 13 amino acids. Losses at the gene ends were 4 bases for V and 4 bases for J; bases not matched to a gene: 1. CDR1 is SGHVS and CDR2 is FQNEAQ in the germline V gene. CDR3 residues: CASSSGQYNEQFF. In DNA form, the CDR3 reads TGTGCCAGCAGCTCGGGACAGTACAATGAGCAGTTCTTC.

The gene calls are TRBV6-5 and TRBJ2-2; 13 bases are a match to TRBD2. The trim removed 4 bases at V and 4 bases at J, leaving 3 bases unmatched. The CDR3 length is 16 residues. Germline V CDR1 and CDR2: MNHEY, SVGAGI. CDR3 amino acids: CASSSGLAGVTGELFF. The CDR3, as DNA: TGTGCCAGCAGTTCCGGACTAGCGGGAGTCACCGGGGAGCTGTTTTTT.

This clone turned up a few times. The V gene is TRBV2, the J gene TRBJ2-6; D may be TRBD2 (5 bases). The CDR3 consists of 14 residues. Germline CDR1 is SNHLY and CDR2 is FYNNEI. V was pared by 5 bases and J by 2 bases, with 7 bases between. CDR3 DNA sequence: TGTGCCAGCAGTCCGGAGGCTGGGGCCAACGTCCTGACTTTC. Its protein product is CASSPEAGANVLTF. Looking up the rest from reference TRBV2 and TRBJ2-6 gives the full variable domain: EPEVTQTPSHQVTQMGQEVILRCVPISNHLYFYWYRQILGQKVEFLVSFYNNEISEKSEIFDDQFSVERPDGSNFTLKIRSTKLEDSAMYFCASSPEAGANVLTFGAGSRLTVL.

The CDR3 spells CSASPDTQYF. The CDR3 DNA is TGCAGTGCTAGCCCTGATACGCAGTATTTT. This chain uses TRBV20-1 with TRBJ2-3; D gene uncertain. CDR1 is DFQATT, CDR2 SNEGSKA, per germline (reference sequence). The CDR3 runs 10 residues. V lost 3 bases and J 6 bases, leaving 4 bases between the germline ends.

The chain carries TRBV4-3 and TRBJ2-3; maybe TRBD1 (6 bases). The CDR3 is 16 amino acids. The germline V gene has CDR1 LGHNA and CDR2 YSLEER. Trimming took 4 bases from V and 0 from J, leaving 14 bases between them. CDR3 residues: CASSLIDTGSTDTQYF. The CDR3, as DNA: TGCGCCAGCAGCCTTATTGATACAGGGAGCACAGATACGCAGTATTTT.

The chain couples TRBV10-3 to TRBJ2-1; 12 nucleotides align to TRBD2. Germline CDR1 is ENHRY and CDR2 is SYGVKD. The CDR3 is made up of 16 amino acids. V trimming: 3 bases; J trimming: 9 bases; junction bases outside the gene matches: 9. The CDR3 DNA sequence: TGTGCCATCAGTGAATCGACTAGCGGGAGAGAGGGTGAGCAGTTCTTC. Protein product: CAISESTSGREGEQFF.

The chain uses TRBV28 and TRBJ1-2, with D uncertain. The CDR3 is 13 residues long. Trimming stripped 2 bases from V and 2 bases from J, with 6 bases between. Looked up from germline, CDR1 is MDHEN and CDR2 is SYDVKM. Here the CDR3 reads CASSLQQNYGYTF. In DNA, the CDR3 is TGTGCCAGCAGTTTACAACAGAACTATGGCTACACCTTC.

This chain connects TRBV7-9 to TRBJ2-5, with D possibly TRBD2 on 6 matching bases. Germline CDR1 is SEHNR and CDR2 is FQNEAQ (reference sequence). This CDR3 spans 15 amino acids. V lost 4 bases, J lost 5 bases, and 17 bases lay in between. CDR3 amino acids: CASSSPILSGETQYF. CDR3 nucleotides: TGTGCCAGCAGCTCCCCTATCCTAAGCGGGGAGACCCAGTACTTC.

This chain connects TRBV21-1 to TRBJ2-2; TRBD2, the D gene given by the table, was not confirmed from the DNA. TRBV21-1 is classified as a pseudogene. The CDR3 has 14 residues. The CDR3 nucleotides are TGTGCCAGCAGACGGGGGGCGAACACCGGGGAGCTGTTTTTT. Its protein is CASRRGANTGELFF.

V usage is TRBV28 and J usage is TRBJ2-1; 8 nucleotides align to TRBD1. Trimming at V came to 6 bases and at J to 9 bases, leaving 13 bases not matched to a gene. The CDR3 covers 15 residues. Germline V gene data show CDR1 as MDHEN and CDR2 as SYDVKM. The CDR3 here is CASSPAGGERGEQFF. CDR3 nucleotides: TGTGCCAGCAGCCCAGCAGGGGGCGAAAGGGGTGAGCAGTTCTTC.

The chain combines TRBV4-2 with TRBJ2-6; 7 bases agree with TRBD1. This CDR3 is 19 amino acids long. In germline, CDR1 is LGHNA, CDR2 YNFKEQ. The ends lost 2 bases at V and 1 base at J; junction bases unmatched: 11. CDR3 nucleotide sequence: TGTGCCAGCAGCCAATTTGACAGGGAGATTTGGTCTGGGGCCAACGTCCTGACTTTC. Amino acids: CASSQFDREIWSGANVLTF.

The chain is built from TRBV9 and TRBJ1-6, with a weak D call TRBD1 (6 bases). There are 16 residues in the CDR3. CDR1 and CDR2 (germline): SGDLS, YYNGEE. Trimming cost V 0 bases and J 0 bases, with 7 bases left between them. The CDR3 loop reads CASSVAGDSYNSPLHF. CDR3 coding DNA: TGTGCCAGCAGCGTAGCAGGGGACTCCTATAATTCACCCCTCCACTTT. Full variable domain (missing parts from reference TRBV9 and TRBJ1-6): DSGVTQTPKHLITATGQRVTLRCSPRSGDLSVYWYQQSLDQGLQFLIQYYNGEERAKGNILERFSAQQFPDLHSELNLSSLELGDSALYFCASSVAGDSYNSPLHFGNGTRLTVT.

The V and J genes are TRBV27 and TRBJ2-5; TRBD2 agrees at 7 bases. This CDR3 has 13 residues. The V gene's germline CDR1 is MNHEY and CDR2 SMNVEV (reference sequence). The V and J ends lost 5 bases and 4 bases, in that order; junction bases with no gene match: 4. CDR3 residues: CASSPSGGETQYF. For the CDR3, the DNA is TGTGCCAGCAGTCCTTCGGGAGGAGAGACCCAGTACTTC.

This sequence joins TRBV28 and TRBJ2-5; 7 bases are a match to TRBD2. The DNA end is a closer match to TRBJ2-7, so the J assignment may be wrong. CDR1 is MDHEN, CDR2 SYDVKM, per germline. This CDR3 is built from 16 residues. The CDR3 DNA sequence: TGTGCCAGCAGTTTACACCTAGCGGAACTATCCTACGAGCAGTACTTC. Translated, it gives CASSLHLAELSYEQYF.

This chain joins TRBV7-2 and TRBJ2-2, with D uncertain. This CDR3 has 15 amino acids. The ends were cut back, 3 bases at V and 5 bases at J, with 13 bases in the middle. Germline loops: CDR1 SGHTA, CDR2 FQGNSA. Written as DNA, the CDR3 is TGTGCCAGCAGCTTCATCCCGGACCTAACCGGGGAGCTGTTTTTT. Translating it yields CASSFIPDLTGELFF.

V gene TRBV11-3 combines with J gene TRBJ1-1; D may be TRBD1 (6 bases). The CDR3 totals 14 residues. The V and J ends lost 5 bases and 5 bases respectively, with 15 bases between them. Germline V lookup: CDR1 SGHNT, CDR2 YENEEA. The CDR3 bases are TGTGCCAGCAGCGTTAATACAGGGAGAACTGAAGCTTTCTTT. Translation gives CASSVNTGRTEAFF. Combining the CDR3 with reference TRBV11-3 and TRBJ1-1 gives the whole variable domain EAGVVQSPRYKIIEKKQPVAFWCNPISGHNTLYWYLQNLGQGPELLIRYENEEAVDDSQLPKDRFSAERLKGVDSTLKIQPAELGDSAVYLCASSVNTGRTEAFFGQGTRLTVV.

This clone was detected once. The rearrangement uses TRBV7-9 and TRBJ2-5; no firm D call. Germline V gene data show CDR1 as SEHNR and CDR2 as FQNEAQ (reference sequence). The CDR3 loop spans 13 amino acids. The V gene lost 10 bases and the J gene lost 2 bases, with 14 bases spanning the gap. Here the CDR3 DNA reads TGTGCCACCTCAGCGTGGGTACAAGAGACCCAGTACTTC. The encoded protein is CATSAWVQETQYF.

This chain connects TRBV27 to TRBJ2-5; D unresolved. Trimming pared 7 bases from V and 7 bases from J, leaving 13 bases between. The CDR3 covers 12 residues. CDR1 and CDR2 (germline): MNHEY, SMNVEV (reference sequence). CDR3 in amino acids: CASTSGMGTQYF. The CDR3 DNA is TGTGCCAGCACCTCTGGAATGGGGACCCAGTACTTC.

The chain carries TRBV2 and TRBJ1-3; D perhaps matches TRBD1 (5 bases). CDR3 length equals 16 residues. V lost 5 bases and J lost 3, with 17 bases in between. The germline CDR1 and CDR2 sequences are SNHLY and FYNNEI. The CDR3 nucleotides read TGTGCCAGCAGTCAAACGGACGGGACCAGTGGAAACACCATATATTTT. Its translation is CASSQTDGTSGNTIYF.

This clone was seen only once. The chain couples TRBV7-2 to TRBJ2-7; 7 bases are a match to TRBD2. V dropped 2 bases and J dropped 0; count of bases not matched to a gene: 1. Germline V gene data show CDR1 as SGHTA and CDR2 as FQGNSA. The CDR3 contains 14 residues. The CDR3 loop is CASSLTGGSYEQYF. DNA of the CDR3: TGTGCCAGCAGCTTAACGGGAGGCTCCTACGAGCAGTACTTC.